This T cell receptor beta chain was obtained from a study of cytomegalovirus exposure and HLA in healthy donors. PCR was performed using 60 Vbeta and 13 Jbeta primers. Under the authors' procedure: Roughly 11 million shared chains were among 65 million to 85 million unique TCR beta chains counted in a later analysis. TCRdb keeps only in-frame clones here, not all; method: immunoSEQ multiplex PCR. The DNA was the basis for D and trimming; V, J and clone size are from that table. Of 150,000 or so clones detected, nearly 70% appear once; the ten largest clones hold about 10%. Study-level points and caveats: In a later analysis, common viral pathogens appeared linked to several of the most significant clusters. Later analysis associated a missense DCLRE1C variant with TCR beta V- and J-gene trimming. A later analysis reportedly found that, within productive TCRs, an Asian-associated ancestry cluster had fewer N-insertions than the mean observed across the 666 donors.

The germline V gene encodes CDR1 SGHRS and CDR2 YFSETQ. This CDR3 comprises 19 residues. V trimming: 0 bases; J trimming: 3 bases; junction bases outside the gene matches: 16. A remark on this clone: What it binds is unknown.

The sequenced sample consisted of PBMCs. The chain uses TRBV5-1 and TRBJ2-3; 7 nucleotides line up with TRBD2. This sequence originates from a man in his thirties or forties in good health and CMV-seropositive. The DNA for the CDR3 is TGCGCCAGCAGCTTGGAAGGTCTTAGCGGGTGGAGTGGTACAGATACGCAGTATTTT. It translates to CASSLEGLSGWSGTDTQYF.